This T cell receptor beta chain was sequenced during a study of memory CD4+ T cells and cytomegalovirus serostatus (dated by TCRdb to between 2018 and 2021). Concerning the study at large: The 33 healthy Belgian adults in the cohort included 9 who were CMV seropositive and around 25 who were CMV seronegative. CD4+ memory TCRbeta repertoires of a Belgian cohort with known cytomegalovirus serostatus were sequenced in order to replicate a published TCR-based CMV serostatus classifier.

A FACSAria II was used to sort memory CD4+ T cells, defined as single viable CD3+CD4+CD8-CD45RO+ cells. CMV serostatus was determined using a Roche Elecsys assay that detects serum IgG against CMV pp150, pp28, p38 and p52. After the samples were thawed, total CD4+ T cells were enriched through positive selection using CD4 magnetic microbeads. Samples originated from another study that specifically interrogated the CD4+ T cell memory repertoire. Following standard operating procedures, peripheral blood mononuclear cells were isolated and cryopreserved, while serum was kept at -80 degrees C. The staining relied on CD3-PerCP (BW264/56), CD4-APC (RPA-T4), CD45RO-PE (UCHT1) and CD8-Pacific Orange (3B5) antibodies, and Sytox blue was used to exclude non-viable cells. In the germline V gene, CDR1 corresponds to LGHNA and CDR2 to YNFKEQ. Trimming at the junction amounts to 0 bases on V and 7 bases on J, and the germline ends lie 15 bases apart. CDR3 length: 15 amino acids, cysteine to phenylalanine. Just the 45-base CDR3 DNA is kept, in frame starting at base 1.

As regards this clone: No antigen is known for it. Per-base qualities were not stored, and no clone one base away is much larger.

Paper-wide results and their limitations: For predicting CMV serostatus, the median bootstrapped AUC was about 0.96 using the original framework and about 0.9 using a US-trained random forest. The original-framework classifier achieved a median bootstrapped AUC of almost 0.97 with a 95% CI of 0.76-1.00 on the Belgian cohort. Among the roughly 160 previously reported CMV-associated TCRbeta sequences, 67 showed up in the CD4+ memory repertoires, with each one found in between one and five individuals. Results were interpreted as suggesting that the CMV-associated TCR signature is largely present in the CD4+ memory repertoire. Unlike the original study, which covered naive and memory CD4+ and CD8+ populations, the Belgian study sequenced only CD4+CD45RO+ memory cells.

The Quick-DNA Microprep Kit was used to extract genomic DNA from the sorted cells. TCRbeta DNA was amplified with the immunoSEQ hsTCRbeta kit following the manufacturer's protocol. TCRbeta libraries were sequenced on an Illumina MiSeq instrument. The authors' analysis ran thus. Removing out-of-frame sequences left a few million distinct TCRbeta sequences, an average of roughly 67,000 per individual. Each individual was scored according to the count of more than 150 previously reported CMV-associated TCRbeta sequences and the total productive distinct TCRbeta count. A beta-binomial model was reimplemented in Python, and scikit-learn random forests with default parameters were trained on data from the US cohort. Classifier performance on the Belgian cohort was reported as the median AUC with percentile confidence intervals calculated over 10,000 bootstrap iterations. Imported from immuneACCESS, the table was reduced by TCRdb to in-frame sequences with V and J called. These copies leave out some clones; in studies compared against another copy, an unresolved V gene accounts for under half, and the cause of the remainder is not known. For V, J and clone size, that table is used; D and trimming come from the DNA. The sample data list 30,000 to 40,000 clones, and around 79% of these were observed just once. Roughly 0.76% of the sample is held by the ten biggest clonotypes.

The receptor comes from an adult in good health and CMV-seronegative. Input material: memory CD4+ T cells from blood. Here the chain combines TRBV4-2 and TRBJ2-5; possibly the D gene is TRBD2, per 5 matching bases. Read as DNA, the sequence is TGTGCCAGCAGCCAAGAGGCGGGCCAACATGGGACCCAGTACTTC. Translated, it reads CASSQEAGQHGTQYF.